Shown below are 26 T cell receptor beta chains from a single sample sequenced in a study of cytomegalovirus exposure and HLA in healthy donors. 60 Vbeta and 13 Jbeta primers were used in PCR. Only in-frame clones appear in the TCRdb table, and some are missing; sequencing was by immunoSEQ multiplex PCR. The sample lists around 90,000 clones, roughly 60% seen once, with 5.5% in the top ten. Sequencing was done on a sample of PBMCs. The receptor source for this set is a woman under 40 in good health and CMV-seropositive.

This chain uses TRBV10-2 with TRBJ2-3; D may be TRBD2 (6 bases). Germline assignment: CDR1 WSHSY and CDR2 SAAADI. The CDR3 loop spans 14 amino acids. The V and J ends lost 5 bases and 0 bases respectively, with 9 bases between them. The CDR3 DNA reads TGCGCCAGCAGTTGGCTAGCGAGCACAGATACGCAGTATTTT. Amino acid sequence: CASSWLASTDTQYF.

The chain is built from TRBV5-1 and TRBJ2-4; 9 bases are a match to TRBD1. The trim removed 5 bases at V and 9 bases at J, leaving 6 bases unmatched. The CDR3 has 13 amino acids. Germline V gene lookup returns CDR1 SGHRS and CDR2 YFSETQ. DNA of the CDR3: TGCGCCAGCAGGGGGACAGGGAGTGTCATTCAGTACTTC. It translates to CASRGTGSVIQYF.

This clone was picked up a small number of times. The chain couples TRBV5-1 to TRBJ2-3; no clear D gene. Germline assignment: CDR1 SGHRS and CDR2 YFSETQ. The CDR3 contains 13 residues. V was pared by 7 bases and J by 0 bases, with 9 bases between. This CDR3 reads CASHQTSTDTQYF. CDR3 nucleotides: TGCGCCAGCCATCAAACAAGCACAGATACGCAGTATTTT.

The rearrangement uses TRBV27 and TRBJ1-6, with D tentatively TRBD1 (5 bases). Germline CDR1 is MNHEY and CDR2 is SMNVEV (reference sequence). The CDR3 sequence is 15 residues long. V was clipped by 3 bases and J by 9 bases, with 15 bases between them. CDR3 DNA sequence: TGTGCCAGCAGTTTCGACCGACAGACTGGTTCACCCCTCCACTTT. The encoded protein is CASSFDRQTGSPLHF.

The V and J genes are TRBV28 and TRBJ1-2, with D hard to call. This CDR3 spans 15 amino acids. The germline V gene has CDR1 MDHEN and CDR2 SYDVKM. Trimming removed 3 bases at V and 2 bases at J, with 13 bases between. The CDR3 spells CASSFSTGSNYGYTF. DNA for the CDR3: TGTGCCAGCAGTTTTTCAACGGGGTCGAACTATGGCTACACCTTC.

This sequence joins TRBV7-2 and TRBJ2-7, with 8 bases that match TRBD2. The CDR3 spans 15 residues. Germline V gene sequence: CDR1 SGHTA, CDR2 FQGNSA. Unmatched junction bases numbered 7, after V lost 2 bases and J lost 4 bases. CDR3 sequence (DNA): TGTGCCAGCAGCTTAAGGCCCTCGGGGGGGTACGAGCAGTACTTC. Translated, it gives CASSLRPSGGYEQYF.

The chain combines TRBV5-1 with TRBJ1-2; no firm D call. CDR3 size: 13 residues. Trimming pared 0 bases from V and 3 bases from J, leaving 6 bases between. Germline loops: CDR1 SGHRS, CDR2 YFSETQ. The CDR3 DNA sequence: TGCGCCAGCAGCTTGGGGCAGGACTATGGCTACACCTTC. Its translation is CASSLGQDYGYTF.

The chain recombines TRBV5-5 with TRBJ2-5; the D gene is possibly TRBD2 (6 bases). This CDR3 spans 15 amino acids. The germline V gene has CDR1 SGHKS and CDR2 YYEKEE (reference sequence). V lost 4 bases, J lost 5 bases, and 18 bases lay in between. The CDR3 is CASSPGEVLVETQYF. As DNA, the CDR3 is TGTGCCAGCAGCCCCGGGGAGGTCTTGGTGGAGACCCAGTACTTC. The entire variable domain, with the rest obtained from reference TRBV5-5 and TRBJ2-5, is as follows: DAGVTQSPTHLIKTRGQQVTLRCSPISGHKSVSWYQQVLGQGPQFIFQYYEKEERGRGNFPDRFSARQFPNYSSELNVNALLLGDSALYLCASSPGEVLVETQYFGPGTRLLVL.

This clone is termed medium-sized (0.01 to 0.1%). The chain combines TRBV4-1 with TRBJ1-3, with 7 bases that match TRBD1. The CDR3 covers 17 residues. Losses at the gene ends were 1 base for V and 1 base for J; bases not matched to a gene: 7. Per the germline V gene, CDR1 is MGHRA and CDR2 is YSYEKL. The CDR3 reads CASSQGQGSGSGNTIYF. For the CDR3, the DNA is TGCGCCAGCAGCCAAGGACAGGGCAGTGGTTCTGGAAACACCATATATTTT.

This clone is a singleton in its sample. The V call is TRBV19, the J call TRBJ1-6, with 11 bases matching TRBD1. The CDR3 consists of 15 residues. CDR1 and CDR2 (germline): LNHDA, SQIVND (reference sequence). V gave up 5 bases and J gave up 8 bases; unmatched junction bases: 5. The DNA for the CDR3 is TGTGCCAGTAGTTCCGGACAGGGGGCATATTCACCCCTCCACTTT. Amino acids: CASSSGQGAYSPLHF.

CDR3 protein: CAISGAENEKLFF. As DNA, the CDR3 is TGTGCCATCAGTGGGGCCGAAAATGAAAAACTGTTTTTT. This rearrangement joins TRBV10-3 to TRBJ1-4; no firm D call. This CDR3 is 13 amino acids long. The germline gives CDR1 ENHRY, CDR2 SYGVKD. The V gene lost 4 bases and the J gene lost 5 bases, with 8 bases spanning the gap.

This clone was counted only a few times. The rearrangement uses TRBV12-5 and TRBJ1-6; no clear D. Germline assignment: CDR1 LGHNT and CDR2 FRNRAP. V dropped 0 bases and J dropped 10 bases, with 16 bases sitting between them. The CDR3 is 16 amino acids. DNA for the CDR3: TGTGCTAGTGGTTTGGTAACCGGGTATGGAGGATCACCCCTCCACTTT. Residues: CASGLVTGYGGSPLHF.

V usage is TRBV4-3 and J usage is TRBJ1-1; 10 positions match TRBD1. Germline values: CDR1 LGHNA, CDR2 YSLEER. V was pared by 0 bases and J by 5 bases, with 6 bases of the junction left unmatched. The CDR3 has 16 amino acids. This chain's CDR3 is CASSQDPGQGRTEAFF. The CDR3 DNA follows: TGCGCCAGCAGCCAAGACCCGGGACAGGGGAGGACTGAAGCTTTCTTT.

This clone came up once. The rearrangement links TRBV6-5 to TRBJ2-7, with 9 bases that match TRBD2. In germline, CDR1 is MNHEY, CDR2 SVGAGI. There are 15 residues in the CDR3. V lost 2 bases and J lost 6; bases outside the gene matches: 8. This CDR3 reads CASSYGGLAGREQYF. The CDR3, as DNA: TGTGCCAGCAGTTACGGAGGTCTAGCGGGGCGCGAGCAGTACTTC.

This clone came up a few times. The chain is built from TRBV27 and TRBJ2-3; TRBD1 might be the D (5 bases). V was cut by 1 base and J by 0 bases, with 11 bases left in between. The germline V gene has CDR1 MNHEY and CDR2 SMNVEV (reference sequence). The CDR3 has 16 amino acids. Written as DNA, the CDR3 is TGTGCCAGCAGTTTATTTCTGACAGCCAGCACAGATACGCAGTATTTT. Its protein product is CASSLFLTASTDTQYF.

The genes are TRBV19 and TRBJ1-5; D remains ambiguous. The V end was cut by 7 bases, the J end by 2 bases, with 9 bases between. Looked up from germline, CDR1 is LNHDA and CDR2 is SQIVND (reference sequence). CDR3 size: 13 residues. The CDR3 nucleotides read TGTGCCAGTACGGGGATAGGCAATCAGCCCCAGCATTTT. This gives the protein CASTGIGNQPQHF. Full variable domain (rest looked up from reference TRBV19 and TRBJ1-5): DGGITQSPKYLFRKEGQNVTLSCEQNLNHDAMYWYRQDPGQGLRLIYYSQIVNDFQKGDIAEGYSVSREKKESFPLTVTSAQKNPTAFYLCASTGIGNQPQHFGDGTRLSIL.

CDR3 in DNA: TGTGCCAGTAGTACCCTGGCGGGGATTGGAAAGACCCAGTACTTC. Residues: CASSTLAGIGKTQYF. V is TRBV19 and J is TRBJ2-5; D possibly corresponds to TRBD2 (6 bases). The CDR3 contains 15 residues. Per the germline V gene, CDR1 is LNHDA and CDR2 is SQIVND (reference sequence). Trimming stripped 4 bases from V and 6 bases from J, with 18 bases between.

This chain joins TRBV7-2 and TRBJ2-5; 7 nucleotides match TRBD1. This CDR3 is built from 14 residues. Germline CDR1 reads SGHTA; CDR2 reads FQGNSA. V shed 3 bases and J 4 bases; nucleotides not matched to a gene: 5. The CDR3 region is CASSLRRGIETQYF. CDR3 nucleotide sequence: TGTGCCAGCAGCTTGCGCAGGGGGATAGAGACCCAGTACTTC.

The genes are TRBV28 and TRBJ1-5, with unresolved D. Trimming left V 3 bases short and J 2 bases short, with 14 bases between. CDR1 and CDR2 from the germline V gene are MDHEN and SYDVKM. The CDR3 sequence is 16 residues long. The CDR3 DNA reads TGTGCCAGCAGTTTTGACACCCGGATGGGCAATCAGCCCCAGCATTTT. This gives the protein CASSFDTRMGNQPQHF.

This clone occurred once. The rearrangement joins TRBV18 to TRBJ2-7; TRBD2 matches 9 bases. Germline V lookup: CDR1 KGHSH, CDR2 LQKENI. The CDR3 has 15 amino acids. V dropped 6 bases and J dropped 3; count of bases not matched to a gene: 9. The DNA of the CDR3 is TGTGCCAGCTCCCCCGGGACTAGCCCAGGCTACGAGCAGTACTTC. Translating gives CASSPGTSPGYEQYF. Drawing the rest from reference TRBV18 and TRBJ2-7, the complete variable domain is NAGVMQNPRHLVRRRGQEARLRCSPMKGHSHVYWYRQLPEEGLKFMVYLQKENIIDESGMPKERFSAEFPKEGPSILRIQQVVRGDSAAYFCASSPGTSPGYEQYFGPGTRLTVT.

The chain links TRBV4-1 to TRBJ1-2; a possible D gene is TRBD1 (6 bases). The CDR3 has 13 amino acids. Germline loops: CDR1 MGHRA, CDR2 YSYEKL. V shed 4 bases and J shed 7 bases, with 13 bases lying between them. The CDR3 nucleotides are TGCGCCAGCAGCCCCTGGGGGCTAGGTGGCTACACCTTC. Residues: CASSPWGLGGYTF.

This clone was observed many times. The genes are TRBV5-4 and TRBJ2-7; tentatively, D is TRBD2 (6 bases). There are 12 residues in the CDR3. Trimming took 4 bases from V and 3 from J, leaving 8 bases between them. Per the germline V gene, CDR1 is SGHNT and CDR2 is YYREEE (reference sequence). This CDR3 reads CASSLDYYEQYF. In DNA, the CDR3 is TGTGCCAGCAGCCTGGACTACTACGAGCAGTACTTC.

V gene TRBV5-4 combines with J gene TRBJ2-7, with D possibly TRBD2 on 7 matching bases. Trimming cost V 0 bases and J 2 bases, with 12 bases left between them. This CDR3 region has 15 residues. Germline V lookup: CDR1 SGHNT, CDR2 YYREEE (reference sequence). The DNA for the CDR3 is TGTGCCAGCAGCTTGGGCGGGGGCCCTACCTACGAGCAGTACTTC. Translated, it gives CASSLGGGPTYEQYF.

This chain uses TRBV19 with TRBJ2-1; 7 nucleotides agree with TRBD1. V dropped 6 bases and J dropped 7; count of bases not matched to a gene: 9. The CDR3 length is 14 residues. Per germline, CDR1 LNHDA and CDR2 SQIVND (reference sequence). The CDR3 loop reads CASRFTTGANEQFF. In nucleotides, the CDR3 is TGTGCCAGTAGATTCACTACAGGGGCTAATGAGCAGTTCTTC. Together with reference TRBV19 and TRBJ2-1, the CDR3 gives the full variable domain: DGGITQSPKYLFRKEGQNVTLSCEQNLNHDAMYWYRQDPGQGLRLIYYSQIVNDFQKGDIAEGYSVSREKKESFPLTVTSAQKNPTAFYLCASRFTTGANEQFFGPGTRLTVL.

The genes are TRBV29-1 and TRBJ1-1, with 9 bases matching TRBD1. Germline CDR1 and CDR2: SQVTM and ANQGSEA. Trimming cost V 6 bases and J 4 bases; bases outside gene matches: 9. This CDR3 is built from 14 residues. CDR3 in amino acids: CSVRTGVISTEAFF. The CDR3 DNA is TGCAGCGTCCGGACAGGGGTTATTAGCACTGAAGCTTTCTTT.

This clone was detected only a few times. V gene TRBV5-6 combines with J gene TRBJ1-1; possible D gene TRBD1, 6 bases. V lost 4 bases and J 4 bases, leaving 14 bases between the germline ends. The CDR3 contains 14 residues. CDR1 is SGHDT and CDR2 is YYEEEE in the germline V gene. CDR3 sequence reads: CASSPLVRGTEAFF. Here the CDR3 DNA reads TGTGCCAGCAGCCCCCTAGTCAGGGGCACTGAAGCTTTCTTT.